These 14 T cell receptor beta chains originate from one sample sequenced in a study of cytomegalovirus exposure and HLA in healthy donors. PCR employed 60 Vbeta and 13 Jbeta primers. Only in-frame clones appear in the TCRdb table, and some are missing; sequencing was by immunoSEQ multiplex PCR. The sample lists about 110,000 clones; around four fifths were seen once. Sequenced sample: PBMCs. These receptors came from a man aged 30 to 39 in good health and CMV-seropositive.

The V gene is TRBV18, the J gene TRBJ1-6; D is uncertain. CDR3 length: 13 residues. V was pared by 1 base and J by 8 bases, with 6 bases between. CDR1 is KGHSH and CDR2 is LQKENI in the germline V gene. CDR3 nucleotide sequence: TGTGCCAGCTCACCACATACAGATTCACCCCTCCACTTT. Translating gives CASSPHTDSPLHF.

CDR3: CARARRGWSTYEQYF. CDR3 DNA sequence: TGTGCCAGGGCGCGTAGGGGTTGGAGCACCTACGAGCAGTACTTC. The chain joins TRBV21-1 to TRBJ2-7; the table assigns TRBD1, which was not confirmed against the DNA. TRBV21-1 is assigned pseudogene status. The CDR3 is made up of 15 amino acids.

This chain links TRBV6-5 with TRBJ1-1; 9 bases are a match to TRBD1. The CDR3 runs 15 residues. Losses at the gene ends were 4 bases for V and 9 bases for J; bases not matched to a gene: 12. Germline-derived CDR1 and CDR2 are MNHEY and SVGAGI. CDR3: CASSSTGGLRVKAFF. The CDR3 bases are TGTGCCAGCAGTTCCACAGGGGGCCTAAGGGTTAAAGCTTTCTTT.

CDR3 amino acids: CASSRGAAEAFF. DNA for the CDR3: TGTGCCAGCAGTCGGGGGGCGGCTGAAGCTTTCTTT. The chain recombines TRBV5-4 with TRBJ1-1; D is perhaps TRBD1 (6 bases). The CDR3 extends over 12 amino acids. Trimming shortened V by 5 bases and J by 6 bases, and 11 bases separated the two germline ends. In germline, CDR1 is SGHNT, CDR2 YYREEE (reference sequence). Using reference TRBV5-4 and TRBJ1-1 for the parts outside the CDR3, the full variable domain is ETGVTQSPTHLIKTRGQQVTLRCSSQSGHNTVSWYQQALGQGPQFIFQYYREEENGRGNFPPRFSGLQFPNYSSELNVNALELDDSALYLCASSRGAAEAFFGQGTRLTVV.

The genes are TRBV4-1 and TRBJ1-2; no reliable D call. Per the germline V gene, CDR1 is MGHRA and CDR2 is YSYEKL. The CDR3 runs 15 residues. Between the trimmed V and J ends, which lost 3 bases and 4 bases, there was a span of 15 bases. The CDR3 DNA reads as TGCGCCAGCAGCCATCCCGACCGGGAAGGCTATGGCTACACCTTC. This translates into CASSHPDREGYGYTF.

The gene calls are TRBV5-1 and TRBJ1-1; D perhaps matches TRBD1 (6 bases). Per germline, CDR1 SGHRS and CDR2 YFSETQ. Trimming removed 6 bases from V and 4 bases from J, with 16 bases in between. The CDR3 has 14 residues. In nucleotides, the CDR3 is TGCGCCAGCAACCTCCCGGGGGGGGCCACTGAAGCTTTCTTT. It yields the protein CASNLPGGATEAFF.

The DNA of the CDR3 is TGTGCCAGCAGCGTTTCAACTAGCTCCGGGGAGCTGTTTTTT. Its protein is CASSVSTSSGELFF. This sequence joins TRBV9 and TRBJ2-2; D is perhaps TRBD2 (6 bases). The CDR3 spans 14 residues. V was cut by 2 bases and J by 6 bases, with 11 bases left in between. Germline V gene lookup returns CDR1 SGDLS and CDR2 YYNGEE.

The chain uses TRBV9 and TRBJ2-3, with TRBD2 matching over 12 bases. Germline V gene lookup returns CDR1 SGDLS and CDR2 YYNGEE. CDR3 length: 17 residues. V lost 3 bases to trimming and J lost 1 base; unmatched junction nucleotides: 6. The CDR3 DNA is TGTGCCAGCAGCGCAAGACTAGCGGGGGTAGGCACAGATACGCAGTATTTT. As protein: CASSARLAGVGTDTQYF.

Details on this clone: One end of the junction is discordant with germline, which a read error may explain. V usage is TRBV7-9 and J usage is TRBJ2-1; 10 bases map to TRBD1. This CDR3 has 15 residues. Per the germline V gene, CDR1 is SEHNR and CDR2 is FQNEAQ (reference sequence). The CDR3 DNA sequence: TGTTCCAGCAGCTTAGAGGACAGGGGGTCCGATGAGCAGTTCTTC. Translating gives CSSSLEDRGSDEQFF.

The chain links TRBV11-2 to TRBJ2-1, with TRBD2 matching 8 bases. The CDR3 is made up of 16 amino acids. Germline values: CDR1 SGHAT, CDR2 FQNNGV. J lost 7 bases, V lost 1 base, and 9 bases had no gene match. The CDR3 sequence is CASSLANGGASNEQFF. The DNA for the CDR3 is TGTGCCAGCAGCTTAGCTAACGGGGGGGCGTCGAATGAGCAGTTCTTC.

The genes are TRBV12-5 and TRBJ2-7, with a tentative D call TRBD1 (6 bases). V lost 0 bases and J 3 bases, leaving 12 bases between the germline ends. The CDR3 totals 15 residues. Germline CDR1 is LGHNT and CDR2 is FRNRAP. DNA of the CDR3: TGTGCTAGTGGTTTGGTACTAGGACAGTACTACGAGCAGTACTTC. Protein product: CASGLVLGQYYEQYF.

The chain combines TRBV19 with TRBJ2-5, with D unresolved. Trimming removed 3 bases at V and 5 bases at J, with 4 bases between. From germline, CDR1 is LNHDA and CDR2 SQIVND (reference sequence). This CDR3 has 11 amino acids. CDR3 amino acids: CASSIQETQYF. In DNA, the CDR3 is TGTGCCAGTAGTATTCAGGAGACCCAGTACTTC.

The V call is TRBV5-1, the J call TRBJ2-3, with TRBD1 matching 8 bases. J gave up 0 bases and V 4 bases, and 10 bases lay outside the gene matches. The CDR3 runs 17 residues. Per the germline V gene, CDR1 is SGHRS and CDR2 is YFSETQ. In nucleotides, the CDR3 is TGCGCCAGCAGCGGGCCAGGGGGCTACACGAGCACAGATACGCAGTATTTT. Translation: CASSGPGGYTSTDTQYF.

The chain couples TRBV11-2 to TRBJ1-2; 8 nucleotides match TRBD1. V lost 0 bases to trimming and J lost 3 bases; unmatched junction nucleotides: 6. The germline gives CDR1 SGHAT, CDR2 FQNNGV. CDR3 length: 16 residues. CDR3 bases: TGTGCCAGCAGCTTAGATCCCCTGGACAGGGACTATGGCTACACCTTC. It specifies CASSLDPLDRDYGYTF. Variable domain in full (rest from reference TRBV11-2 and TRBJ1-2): EAGVAQSPRYKIIEKRQSVAFWCNPISGHATLYWYQQILGQGPKLLIQFQNNGVVDDSQLPKDRFSAERLKGVDSTLKIQPAKLEDSAVYLCASSLDPLDRDYGYTFGSGTRLTVV.